The 9 T cell receptor beta chains listed next were all sequenced from one sample in a study of control samples from healthy donors and cancer patients. Assay used: immunoSEQ multiplex PCR; TCRdb lists only in-frame clones, some missing. The table lists 150,000 to 180,000 clones, approximately 96% of them singletons. Sequenced sample: blood. These receptors came from a middle-aged man in good health.

This chain links TRBV30 with TRBJ2-3; 8 nucleotides align to TRBD2. V was clipped by 3 bases and J by 4 bases; unmatched bases: 9. Germline V gives CDR1 GTSNPN, CDR2 SVGIG (reference sequence). The CDR3 is made up of 15 amino acids. Written as DNA, the CDR3 is TGTGCCTGGAGCGTAATGCGGGGGGCGGCAGATACGCAGTATTTT. Translation gives CAWSVMRGAADTQYF.

This clone has just one count. The V call is TRBV11-3, the J call TRBJ2-3; perhaps TRBD2 as D (5 bases). V dropped 5 bases and J dropped 2 bases, with 11 bases sitting between them. Germline-derived CDR1 and CDR2 are SGHNT and YENEEA. The CDR3 covers 14 residues. The CDR3 DNA reads TGTGCCAGCAGCCTCCGGGGAACCACAGATACGCAGTATTTT. Protein: CASSLRGTTDTQYF. The variable domain in full, completed from reference TRBV11-3 and TRBJ2-3, reads EAGVVQSPRYKIIEKKQPVAFWCNPISGHNTLYWYLQNLGQGPELLIRYENEEAVDDSQLPKDRFSAERLKGVDSTLKIQPAELGDSAVYLCASSLRGTTDTQYFGPGTRLTVL.

V gene TRBV28 combines with J gene TRBJ2-7; a weak D match, TRBD2 (6 bases). Germline loops: CDR1 MDHEN, CDR2 SYDVKM. The CDR3 has 13 residues. Trimming shortened V by 8 bases and J by 3 bases, and 14 bases separated the two germline ends. The CDR3 DNA sequence: TGTGCCAGCGGGCGGGGTCCTGACTACGAGCAGTACTTC. As protein: CASGRGPDYEQYF.

The chain employs TRBV5-4 and TRBJ1-6; TRBD1 is a possible D gene (6 bases). CDR3 size: 19 residues. V was shortened by 0 bases and J by 0 bases, with 16 bases between the two germline ends. The germline V gene encodes CDR1 SGHNT and CDR2 YYREEE (reference sequence). The DNA for the CDR3 is TGTGCCAGCAGCTTGGCAGGACAGCCATCGAGCTCCTATAATTCACCCCTCCACTTT. Translating gives CASSLAGQPSSSYNSPLHF. Full variable domain (rest looked up from reference TRBV5-4 and TRBJ1-6): ETGVTQSPTHLIKTRGQQVTLRCSSQSGHNTVSWYQQALGQGPQFIFQYYREEENGRGNFPPRFSGLQFPNYSSELNVNALELDDSALYLCASSLAGQPSSSYNSPLHFGNGTRLTVT.

The J gene is TRBJ2-3, the V gene TRBV3-1 (or the pseudogene TRBV3-2); 8 bases are a match to TRBD1. Germline V CDR1 and CDR2: LGHDT, YNNKEL (reference sequence). The length of the CDR3 is 15 residues. Germline trimming cut 6 bases from V and 0 bases from J; bases unmatched to any gene: 5. The CDR3 sequence: CASSPDRASTDTQYF. The CDR3 DNA reads TGTGCCAGCAGTCCGGACAGGGCGAGCACAGATACGCAGTATTTT.

The gene calls are TRBV9 and TRBJ2-1, with TRBD2 identical over 9 bases. With 4 bases clipped from V and 8 bases from J, the junction kept 10 bases outside the gene matches. CDR1 and CDR2 from the germline V gene are SGDLS and YYNGEE. This CDR3 is built from 15 residues. The CDR3 nucleotides are TGTGCCAGCAGCCCCTGGGAGCGGGGGGCGGATGAGCAGTTCTTC. It encodes CASSPWERGADEQFF.

DNA of the CDR3: TGTGCCAGCAGTTGGGACAGGGGGCTGAGTGAGCAGTTCTTC. It is translated as CASSWDRGLSEQFF. This rearrangement joins TRBV28 to TRBJ2-1; 12 bases map to TRBD1. Germline V CDR1 and CDR2: MDHEN, SYDVKM. CDR3 length: 14 amino acids. The trim removed 4 bases at V and 9 bases at J, leaving 4 bases unmatched.

This chain connects TRBV7-6 to TRBJ2-5, with TRBD2 as a possible D gene (6 bases). This CDR3 comprises 14 residues. The ends were cut back, 5 bases at V and 5 bases at J, with 15 bases in the middle. Germline CDR1 SGHVS, CDR2 FNYEAQ. The CDR3 loop reads CASSPRLGGETQYF. DNA of the CDR3: TGTGCCAGCAGCCCCCGACTAGGTGGGGAGACCCAGTACTTC.

This chain uses TRBV6-5 with TRBJ2-6, with D unclear. V was clipped by 6 bases and J by 0 bases, with 6 bases between them. The germline gives CDR1 MNHEY, CDR2 SVGAGI. This CDR3 contains 14 residues. The CDR3 sequence is CASSLSSGANVLTF. CDR3 nucleotide sequence: TGTGCCAGCAGCCTGAGCTCTGGGGCCAACGTCCTGACTTTC.